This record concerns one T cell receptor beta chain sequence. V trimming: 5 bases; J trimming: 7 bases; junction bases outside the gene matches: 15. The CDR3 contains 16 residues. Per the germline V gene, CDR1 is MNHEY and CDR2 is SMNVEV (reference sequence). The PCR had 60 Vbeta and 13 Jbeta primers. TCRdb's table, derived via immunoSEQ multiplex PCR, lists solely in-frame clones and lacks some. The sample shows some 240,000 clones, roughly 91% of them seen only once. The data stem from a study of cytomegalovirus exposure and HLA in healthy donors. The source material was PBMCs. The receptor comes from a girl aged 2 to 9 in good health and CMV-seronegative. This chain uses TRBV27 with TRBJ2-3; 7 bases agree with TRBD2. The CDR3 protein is CASSPVTSSLLNTQYF. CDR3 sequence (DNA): TGTGCCAGCAGTCCCGTGACTAGCAGTCTACTAAATACGCAGTATTTT.